A single sample gave rise to the 26 T cell receptor beta chains below, sequenced in a study of blood T cells in healthy people across ages. Together with a sample-barcoded 5' primer, a J-beta primer mix was included in a second PCR lasting roughly 6 to 12 cycles. TCRdb re-called the 5' RACE reads with MiXCR, one entry per CDR3 protein. The table records 1.5 million to 2 million distinct CDR3 sequences, over 25% of them present only once. Sequencing was done on a sample of blood. These receptors originate from a woman aged 25 to 39 in good health.

This clonotype was counted between two and nine times. The genes are TRBV28 and TRBJ1-2; unclear D gene. The CDR3 contains 14 residues. The V gene's germline CDR1 is MDHEN and CDR2 SYDVKM. Trimming pared 6 bases from V and 6 bases from J, leaving 17 bases between. CDR3 bases: TGTGCCAGCAGCTTAAACACACGAGGAGATGGCTACACCTTC. Protein sequence: CASSLNTRGDGYTF.

This clonotype has a count of ten or more. The V and J genes are TRBV5-1 and TRBJ2-3, with D hard to call. V was shortened by 0 bases and J by 2 bases, with 10 bases between the two germline ends. This CDR3 spans 15 amino acids. Germline-derived CDR1 and CDR2 are SGHRS and YFSETQ. The CDR3 DNA reads TGCGCCAGCAGCTTGGCCGTGGGGTCCACAGATACGCAGTATTTT. This encodes CASSLAVGSTDTQYF.

This clonotype has at least ten counts. This chain connects TRBV12-3 or TRBV12-4 to TRBJ2-7; 13 positions agree with TRBD2. There are 15 residues in the CDR3. Losses at the gene ends were 3 bases for V and 5 bases for J; bases not matched to a gene: 4. In DNA, the CDR3 is TGTGCCAGCAGTTTCGGACTAGCGGGAGTCAACGAGCAGTACTTC. This gives the protein CASSFGLAGVNEQYF.

This clonotype showed up many times. V is TRBV7-2 and J is TRBJ1-4; maybe TRBD1 (6 bases). CDR1 and CDR2 from the germline V gene are SGHTA and FQGNSA. This CDR3 has 15 residues. Trimming took off 4 bases at V and 5 bases at J, with 14 bases between the two ends. CDR3 sequence: CASSSDGTPNEKLFF. CDR3 bases: TGTGCCAGCAGCTCGGACGGGACACCGAATGAAAAACTGTTTTTT.

This chain connects TRBV25-1 to TRBJ1-2; D gene uncertain. The CDR3 has 14 amino acids. Germline values: CDR1 MGHDK, CDR2 SYGVNS. V lost 3 bases to trimming and J lost 3 bases, with 11 bases between them. CDR3 sequence reads: CASSDRSTDYGYTF. Written as DNA, the CDR3 is TGTGCCAGCAGTGACCGATCAACAGACTATGGCTACACCTTC.

The genes are TRBV3-1 and TRBJ2-5; tentatively, D is TRBD2 (7 bases). The CDR3 length is 18 residues. V lost 1 base and J lost 2, with 20 bases in between. CDR1 is LGHDT, CDR2 YNNKEL, per germline (reference sequence). CDR3 bases: TGTGCCAGCAGCCAAGTCAGAATACAGGGAGGGGGACAAGAGACCCAGTACTTC. As protein: CASSQVRIQGGGQETQYF.

This clonotype appeared once. This rearrangement joins TRBV6-1 to TRBJ1-4; maybe TRBD1 (5 bases). The CDR3 length is 14 residues. V gave up 6 bases and J gave up 7 bases, with 15 bases separating them. Germline V gene lookup returns CDR1 MNHNS and CDR2 SASEGT. CDR3: CASRRAVGGEKLFF. The CDR3 bases are TGTGCCAGCAGACGCGCGGTGGGGGGTGAAAAACTGTTTTTT.

This clonotype was found a few times. This sequence joins TRBV28 and TRBJ1-4; D perhaps matches TRBD1 (5 bases). The CDR3 contains 15 residues. Trimming took 2 bases from V and 4 from J, leaving 11 bases between them. The germline V gene encodes CDR1 MDHEN and CDR2 SYDVKM. CDR3 DNA sequence: TGTGCCAGCAGTTTAGGAGGGGCGAATAATGAAAAACTGTTTTTT. Its translation is CASSLGGANNEKLFF.

This chain joins TRBV3-1 and TRBJ1-2, with D hard to call. The length of the CDR3 is 13 residues. V lost 3 bases to trimming and J lost 8 bases, with 13 bases between them. Germline V gives CDR1 LGHDT, CDR2 YNNKEL (reference sequence). CDR3 in amino acids: CASSQSDGSGYTF. CDR3 bases: TGTGCCAGCAGCCAGTCTGATGGATCCGGCTACACCTTC.

This clonotype has at least ten counts. The CDR3 loop is CRAGQGVGNEQFF. The CDR3 DNA is TGCAGGGCCGGACAGGGGGTAGGTAATGAGCAGTTCTTC. The rearrangement links TRBV29-1 to TRBJ2-1; 10 bases align to TRBD1. The CDR3 runs 13 residues. CDR1 and CDR2 from the germline V gene are SQVTM and ANQGSEA.

The chain carries TRBV5-1 and TRBJ2-7; TRBD2 matches 10 bases. The junction had 12 bases not matched to a gene; V was cut back by 4 bases and J by 5 bases. The CDR3 extends over 16 amino acids. The germline V gene has CDR1 SGHRS and CDR2 YFSETQ. The DNA for the CDR3 is TGCGCCAGCAGCCTGGACGGTAGCGGGAGGTTCGACGAGCAGTACTTC. It yields the protein CASSLDGSGRFDEQYF.

This clonotype was found a few times. V and J are TRBV29-1 and TRBJ2-3, with 7 bases lining up with TRBD1. V lost 3 bases, J lost 7 bases, and 1 base stayed unmatched. The CDR3 covers 11 residues. The germline gives CDR1 SQVTM, CDR2 ANQGSEA. The DNA of the CDR3 is TGCAGCGTTGACAGGGGGAATACGCAGTATTTT. It yields the protein CSVDRGNTQYF.

This rearrangement joins TRBV5-5 to TRBJ1-5; no reliable D call. Germline V lookup: CDR1 SGHKS, CDR2 YYEKEE (reference sequence). V was clipped by 5 bases and J by 5 bases, with 11 bases between them. CDR3 size: 13 residues. CDR3 residues: CASRGGSHQPQHF. DNA of the CDR3: TGTGCCAGCAGGGGTGGGTCTCATCAGCCCCAGCATTTT.

This clonotype was seen at least ten times. This sequence joins TRBV5-1 and TRBJ2-1, with D maybe TRBD1 (5 bases). This CDR3 spans 14 amino acids. The ends were cut back, 0 bases at V and 5 bases at J, with 9 bases in the middle. Germline CDR1 is SGHRS and CDR2 is YFSETQ. CDR3 residues: CASSLGQNHNEQFF. The CDR3 region has the DNA TGCGCCAGCAGCTTGGGACAGAACCACAATGAGCAGTTCTTC.

A note on this clonotype: One end of the junction does not line up with germline, which may come from a read error. This chain joins TRBV7-6 and TRBJ2-7, with D possibly matching TRBD2 (6 bases). CDR1 is SGHVS and CDR2 is FNYEAQ in the germline V gene. CDR3 length: 13 amino acids. The CDR3 loop is CASSLAVPYGQYF. As DNA, the CDR3 is TGTGCCAGTAGCTTAGCGGTCCCCTACGGGCAGTACTTC. Combining the CDR3 with reference TRBV7-6 and TRBJ2-7 gives the whole variable domain GAGVSQSPRYKVTKRGQDVALRCDPISGHVSLYWYRQALGQGPEFLTYFNYEAQQDKSGLPNDRFSAERPEGSISTLTIQRTEQRDSAMYRCASSLAVPYGQYFGPGTRLTVT.

This clonotype was detected only a few times. The V call is TRBV5-8, the J call TRBJ2-1; possibly TRBD2 for D (6 bases). V lost 4 bases and J 2 bases, leaving 19 bases between the germline ends. The CDR3 sequence is 17 residues long. Germline assignment: CDR1 SGHTS and CDR2 YDEGEE. CDR3 protein: CASSESWLALTYNEQFF. The CDR3 region has the DNA TGTGCCAGCAGCGAGTCATGGCTAGCGCTAACCTACAATGAGCAGTTCTTC.

This clonotype was counted a few times. The V call is TRBV9, the J call TRBJ2-1; the match to TRBD1 covers 11 bases. After removal of 3 bases from V and 6 bases from J, the junction contained 8 bases not matched to a gene. This CDR3 has 16 residues. CDR1 is SGDLS, CDR2 YYNGEE, per germline. DNA of the CDR3: TGTGCCAGCAGCGCGTGGACAGGGGGCGCGGGCAATGAGCAGTTCTTC. Protein: CASSAWTGGAGNEQFF.

This clonotype was seen ten or more times. The chain joins TRBV7-2 to TRBJ2-7; the D call may be TRBD1 or TRBD2 (6 bases each). This CDR3 is 14 amino acids long. Per the germline V gene, CDR1 is SGHTA and CDR2 is FQGNSA. Deletions cut 2 bases from V and 2 bases from J, with 10 bases between. CDR3 coding DNA: TGTGCCAGCAGCTTAAACGGGGGCCCCTACGAGCAGTACTTC. It yields the protein CASSLNGGPYEQYF.

This clonotype was recorded many times. The V gene is TRBV7-2, the J gene TRBJ2-7; the match to TRBD2 covers 8 bases. The J segment lost 3 bases and the V segment lost 2 bases, leaving 6 bases of the junction unmatched. This CDR3 region has 15 residues. CDR1 and CDR2 (germline): SGHTA, FQGNSA. DNA for the CDR3: TGTGCCAGCAGCTTACCCCATAGCGGGATCTACGAGCAGTACTTC. Its protein is CASSLPHSGIYEQYF.

At least ten counts were recorded for this clonotype. This chain joins TRBV6-6 and TRBJ1-1, with D tentatively TRBD1 (6 bases). The V gene lost 6 bases and the J gene lost 1 base, with 9 bases spanning the gap. Germline CDR1 MNHNY, CDR2 SVGAGI (reference sequence). This CDR3 region has 13 residues. The CDR3 DNA sequence: TGTGCCAGCAGCGGACAGTCGAACACTGAAGCTTTCTTT. Its protein is CASSGQSNTEAFF.

In this sample, this clonotype turned up a few times. J is TRBJ2-3 and V is TRBV20-1; 8 bases fit TRBD2. Germline V gene data show CDR1 as DFQATT and CDR2 as SNEGSKA (reference sequence). CDR3 length: 14 residues. The junction had 3 bases not matched to a gene; V was cut back by 4 bases and J by 0 bases. CDR3 nucleotides: TGCAGTGCTATTAGCGGGAAAAGCACAGATACGCAGTATTTT. Encoded protein: CSAISGKSTDTQYF.

This clonotype was observed a handful of times. The chain couples TRBV20-1 to TRBJ2-3; D unresolved. CDR1 is DFQATT, CDR2 SNEGSKA, per germline (reference sequence). Trimming stripped 0 bases from V and 0 bases from J, with 13 bases between. The CDR3 is 16 amino acids. The CDR3 bases are TGCAGTGCTAGAGATCGGTATAGAACAAGCACAGATACGCAGTATTTT. Its protein product is CSARDRYRTSTDTQYF.

This clonotype has only a few counts. It may be a read error: a sequence one base away is much more abundant. The chain joins TRBV24-1 to TRBJ2-1, with TRBD1 identical over 9 bases. CDR1 and CDR2 (germline): KGHDR, SFDVKD. This CDR3 has 14 amino acids. V dropped 2 bases and J dropped 8; count of bases not matched to a gene: 3. The CDR3, as DNA: TGTGCCACCAGTGATTGGGGACAGGGCCATGAGCAGTTCTTC. It yields the protein CATSDWGQGHEQFF.

This clonotype was picked up a small number of times. This chain joins TRBV20-1 and TRBJ2-7, with a possible D match to TRBD1 (5 bases). V was clipped by 3 bases and J by 0 bases, with 12 bases between them. There are 14 residues in the CDR3. Germline CDR1 is DFQATT and CDR2 is SNEGSKA (reference sequence). CDR3 in DNA: TGCAGTGCTAGGAGGTTAGACAGCTCCTACGAGCAGTACTTC. Protein sequence: CSARRLDSSYEQYF.

The chain is built from TRBV5-1 and TRBJ1-2; D call uncertain. This CDR3 has 14 amino acids. V was pared by 4 bases and J by 0 bases, with 10 bases between. Germline V lookup: CDR1 SGHRS, CDR2 YFSETQ. This CDR3 reads CASSPQQTNYGYTF. The CDR3 coding sequence is TGCGCCAGCAGCCCCCAACAGACTAACTATGGCTACACCTTC.

This clonotype was picked up a small number of times. V and J are TRBV7-9 and TRBJ2-1; 10 nucleotides match TRBD2. The CDR3 is 15 amino acids. J was trimmed by 6 bases and V by 3 bases; bases with no gene match: 5. Germline CDR1 is SEHNR and CDR2 is FQNEAQ (reference sequence). The CDR3 DNA reads TGTGCCAGCAGCTTCGAAGCGGGAGGGGGCAATGAGCAGTTCTTC. Translation gives CASSFEAGGGNEQFF.